The 24 T cell receptor beta chains given below trace back to one sample, sequenced in a study of CD8 T cells in Susac syndrome (dated by TCRdb to between 2018 and 2021). Library preparation used the immunoSEQ multiplex PCR assay. RNA was extracted with the RNeasy kit and roughly 0.45 to 1 ug was reverse transcribed using random hexamers. TCRdb's own reprocessing of the public reads used fastp at Q25 and MiXCR and kept productive beta chains. Every distinct CDR3 protein forms one entry, paired with its most common genes and DNA. This sample lists over 150,000 distinct CDR3 sequences; approximately 95% were detected once. The top ten clonotypes cover roughly 0.1% of the sample. Sequenced material: CD4+ T cells from PBMCs. Receptors were obtained from a human donor with multiple sclerosis.

The chain has TRBV20-1 and TRBJ2-1, with 7 bases fitting TRBD2. With 0 bases clipped from V and 3 bases from J, the junction kept 8 bases outside the gene matches. The CDR3 runs to 16 residues. Germline V gene data show CDR1 as DFQATT and CDR2 as SNEGSKA (reference sequence). The CDR3 DNA is TGCAGTGCTAGAGATCCAAGGCTAGCGGACTACAATGAGCAGTTCTTC. Its translation is CSARDPRLADYNEQFF.

The rearrangement joins TRBV27 to TRBJ1-2, with a possible D match to TRBD1 (6 bases). The germline V and J ends were trimmed by 6 bases and 0 bases, with 14 bases remaining between them. The germline V gene encodes CDR1 MNHEY and CDR2 SMNVEV (reference sequence). The CDR3 extends over 15 amino acids. The CDR3, as DNA: TGTGCCAGCAGGTTCACAGGGAAATCTAACTATGGCTACACCTTC. Protein: CASRFTGKSNYGYTF.

The chain links TRBV20-1 to TRBJ2-1, with TRBD2 matching 11 bases. The CDR3 has 14 residues. V trimming: 1 base; J trimming: 10 bases; junction bases outside the gene matches: 6. The V gene's germline CDR1 is DFQATT and CDR2 SNEGSKA (reference sequence). The CDR3 nucleotides read TGCAGTGCTAGAGGACTAGCGGGGCGTCTGGAGCAGTTCTTC. This translates into CSARGLAGRLEQFF.

This clonotype is a singleton in its sample. This rearrangement joins TRBV7-9 to TRBJ2-1; 7 bases agree with TRBD1. This CDR3 contains 16 residues. Germline V lookup: CDR1 SEHNR, CDR2 FQNEAQ (reference sequence). V shed 2 bases, J shed 2 bases, and the junction held 6 bases outside the gene matches. In DNA form, the CDR3 reads TGTGCCAGCAGCTTAACAGGGGACGCAACCTACAATGAGCAGTTCTTC. As protein: CASSLTGDATYNEQFF.

This clonotype has only one observation. The chain is built from TRBV7-2 and TRBJ2-7; 7 nucleotides align to TRBD2. Germline trimming cut 1 base from V and 3 bases from J; bases unmatched to any gene: 12. Germline V gives CDR1 SGHTA, CDR2 FQGNSA. The CDR3 is made up of 17 amino acids. Here the CDR3 reads CASSLVGGGLEGYEQYF. The CDR3 DNA reads as TGTGCCAGCAGCTTAGTGGGCGGGGGATTGGAGGGCTACGAGCAGTACTTC.

The V call is TRBV9, the J call TRBJ2-3; D perhaps matches TRBD2 (6 bases). Germline-derived CDR1 and CDR2 are SGDLS and YYNGEE. V gave up 2 bases and J gave up 2 bases, with 15 bases separating them. The CDR3 spans 16 residues. The DNA of the CDR3 is TGTGCCAGCAGCGTGGGGGTAAGCGGGCACACAGATACGCAGTATTTT. Its translation is CASSVGVSGHTDTQYF.

The J gene is TRBJ1-2, the V gene TRBV24-1; no firm D call. CDR1 KGHDR and CDR2 SFDVKD come from the germline V gene. V shed 5 bases and J shed 5 bases, with 11 bases lying between them. The CDR3 covers 13 residues. The CDR3 nucleotides read TGTGCCACCAGTGGCACAGAAGTTTATGGCTACACCTTC. Encoded protein: CATSGTEVYGYTF.

The rearrangement joins TRBV2 to TRBJ1-1, with TRBD1 matching over 8 bases. CDR1 and CDR2 from the germline V gene are SNHLY and FYNNEI. V was pared by 10 bases and J by 5 bases, with 12 bases of the junction left unmatched. The CDR3 covers 14 residues. CDR3 nucleotide sequence: TGTGCCAACCGACAGGGGCCGGGAAAAACTGAAGCTTTCTTT. Its translation: CANRQGPGKTEAFF.

The rearrangement joins TRBV2 to TRBJ2-1; D assignment may be TRBD1 or TRBD2 (5 bases each). Trimming removed 0 bases at V and 0 bases at J, with 9 bases between. CDR3 length equals 16 residues. Germline V gene lookup returns CDR1 SNHLY and CDR2 FYNNEI. The CDR3 region is CASSEAPGSSYNEQFF. The CDR3 DNA follows: TGTGCCAGCAGTGAAGCCCCAGGGAGCTCCTACAATGAGCAGTTCTTC.

This rearrangement joins TRBV2 to TRBJ2-7; D is possibly TRBD1 (7 bases). V lost 3 bases, J lost 5 bases, and 20 bases lay in between. The CDR3 covers 16 residues. Germline-derived CDR1 and CDR2 are SNHLY and FYNNEI. The CDR3 DNA sequence: TGTGCCAGCAGTGAGCCAGGGGGGATGCGAAGCAACGAGCAGTACTTC. It specifies CASSEPGGMRSNEQYF. Supplemented by reference TRBV2 and TRBJ2-7, the full variable domain reads EPEVTQTPSHQVTQMGQEVILRCVPISNHLYFYWYRQILGQKVEFLVSFYNNEISEKSEIFDDQFSVERPDGSNFTLKIRSTKLEDSAMYFCASSEPGGMRSNEQYFGPGTRLTVT.

The J gene is TRBJ2-5, the V gene TRBV19; D is possibly TRBD1 or TRBD2 (5 bases each). Looked up from germline, CDR1 is LNHDA and CDR2 is SQIVND (reference sequence). This CDR3 contains 16 residues. Trimming took off 7 bases at V and 0 bases at J, with 18 bases between the two ends. CDR3 region: CASTIGGAGYQETQYF. The CDR3 DNA reads as TGTGCCAGTACCATTGGGGGTGCCGGGTACCAAGAGACCCAGTACTTC.

J is TRBJ2-7 and V is TRBV29-1, with TRBD1 matching over 8 bases. The V gene's germline CDR1 is SQVTM and CDR2 ANQGSEA. The V and J ends lost 2 bases and 0 bases, in that order; junction bases with no gene match: 0. The CDR3 runs to 13 residues. The CDR3 DNA follows: TGCAGCGTTGAAACAGGGGGCTCCTACGAGCAGTACTTC. Translation: CSVETGGSYEQYF.

The chain employs TRBV9 and TRBJ2-3; no clear D gene. Per germline, CDR1 SGDLS and CDR2 YYNGEE. Trimming stripped 4 bases from V and 3 bases from J, with 12 bases between. The CDR3 runs 14 residues. The CDR3 DNA reads as TGTGCCAGCAGCCCGAGGACCAATACAGATACGCAGTATTTT. This sequence encodes CASSPRTNTDTQYF.

This clonotype has just one count. The chain uses TRBV11-2 and TRBJ2-2; D remains ambiguous. Germline lookup yields CDR1 SGHAT and CDR2 FQNNGV. V was cut by 0 bases and J by 1 base, with 9 bases left in between. The CDR3 contains 16 residues. This chain's CDR3 is CASSLDRRRNTGELFF. The CDR3 nucleotides are TGTGCCAGCAGCTTAGATCGCAGACGGAACACCGGGGAGCTGTTTTTT.

The chain couples TRBV12-3 or TRBV12-4 to TRBJ2-5, with D uncertain. With 3 bases removed from V and 2 bases from J, the gap between germline ends came to 10 bases. CDR3 size: 14 residues. DNA of the CDR3: TGTGCCAGCAGTTTTGTCGGACGGCAAGAGACCCAGTACTTC. Its protein product is CASSFVGRQETQYF.

This sequence joins TRBV12-3 or TRBV12-4 and TRBJ2-2; 9 nucleotides agree with TRBD2. J gave up 6 bases and V 5 bases, and 10 bases lay outside the gene matches. This CDR3 spans 16 amino acids. In DNA, the CDR3 is TGTGCCAGCAGTCCCCCAGCGGGAGGTGGGGCCGGGGAGCTGTTTTTT. Encoded protein: CASSPPAGGGAGELFF.

The genes are TRBV5-1 and TRBJ2-5; TRBD1 matches at 9 bases. Germline V gene sequence: CDR1 SGHRS, CDR2 YFSETQ. The junction had 7 bases not matched to a gene; V was cut back by 4 bases and J by 6 bases. The CDR3 spans 14 residues. This chain's CDR3 is CASSPRTGEQTQYF. Here the CDR3 DNA reads TGCGCCAGCAGCCCGAGGACAGGGGAACAGACCCAGTACTTC.

The chain's CDR3 is CASSLDGHSSYNEQFF. As DNA, the CDR3 is TGCGCCAGCAGCTTGGATGGTCATAGCTCCTACAATGAGCAGTTCTTC. The chain employs TRBV5-1 and TRBJ2-1, with D unclear. Trimming left V 0 bases short and J 0 bases short, with 10 bases between. Germline values: CDR1 SGHRS, CDR2 YFSETQ. The CDR3 contains 16 residues.

Comments on this clonotype: The final CDR3 position lacks the conserved phenylalanine or tryptophan, pointing to a likely read error. The chain employs TRBV20-1 and TRBJ2-7, with D maybe TRBD1 (6 bases). Trimming left V 5 bases short and J 2 bases short, with 19 bases between. This CDR3 has 15 residues. Germline CDR1 and CDR2: DFQATT and SNEGSKA (reference sequence). CDR3 amino acids: CSAVNSGVTPYEQYL. The CDR3 region has the DNA TGCAGTGCTGTAAACTCAGGGGTTACCCCCTACGAGCAGTACCTC.

The rearrangement uses TRBV5-4 and TRBJ2-5, with D possibly being TRBD1 (6 bases). Germline-derived CDR1 and CDR2 are SGHNT and YYREEE (reference sequence). The CDR3 extends over 15 amino acids. Trimming left V 3 bases short and J 2 bases short, with 14 bases between. CDR3 nucleotides: TGTGCCAGCAGCTCGCAACCCGACAGGCAAGAGACCCAGTACTTC. Encoded protein: CASSSQPDRQETQYF. The whole variable domain, filled in from reference TRBV5-4 and TRBJ2-5, reads ETGVTQSPTHLIKTRGQQVTLRCSSQSGHNTVSWYQQALGQGPQFIFQYYREEENGRGNFPPRFSGLQFPNYSSELNVNALELDDSALYLCASSSQPDRQETQYFGPGTRLLVL.

V and J are TRBV11-2 and TRBJ2-7, with TRBD2 matching 7 bases. Germline V gives CDR1 SGHAT, CDR2 FQNNGV. This CDR3 has 13 residues. V lost 5 bases, J lost 5 bases, and 6 bases stayed unmatched. The CDR3 here is CASSLAGVNEQYF. In DNA form, the CDR3 reads TGTGCCAGCAGCCTTGCGGGAGTCAACGAGCAGTACTTC.

The chain combines TRBV20-1 with TRBJ1-2; D is unresolved. Trimming cost V 0 bases and J 5 bases, with 19 bases left between them. Germline V gene sequence: CDR1 DFQATT, CDR2 SNEGSKA (reference sequence). The CDR3 length is 16 residues. CDR3 nucleotides: TGCAGTGCTAGAGATCTGGGCAGGCGAAGGGTTTATGGCTACACCTTC. This sequence encodes CSARDLGRRRVYGYTF.

This chain uses TRBV20-1 with TRBJ1-1, with TRBD1 identical over 8 bases. Looked up from germline, CDR1 is DFQATT and CDR2 is SNEGSKA (reference sequence). This CDR3 has 14 residues. After removal of 0 bases from V and 3 bases from J, the junction contained 3 bases not matched to a gene. Here the CDR3 reads CSARDGQGHTEAFF. The CDR3 nucleotides read TGCAGTGCTAGAGACGGACAGGGACACACTGAAGCTTTCTTT.

J is TRBJ2-7 and V is TRBV7-6; 8 positions match TRBD1. CDR1 is SGHVS, CDR2 FNYEAQ, per germline. CDR3 length: 16 amino acids. The ends lost 5 bases at V and 0 bases at J; junction bases unmatched: 9. The CDR3 bases are TGTGCCAGCAGCCGATTAGGACAGGGAAACTCCTACGAGCAGTACTTC. Translation gives CASSRLGQGNSYEQYF. Variable domain in full (rest from reference TRBV7-6 and TRBJ2-7): GAGVSQSPRYKVTKRGQDVALRCDPISGHVSLYWYRQALGQGPEFLTYFNYEAQQDKSGLPNDRFSAERPEGSISTLTIQRTEQRDSAMYRCASSRLGQGNSYEQYFGPGTRLTVT.